This is a list of T cell receptor beta chains from one sample in a study of shared clonotypes between healthy human individuals. The assay was immunoSEQ multiplex PCR, and TCRdb's table has in-frame clones only and misses some. In the table there are about 2.2 million clones, about 93% of which are singletons. Material: naive CD8+ T cells from PBMCs. The receptors were sampled from a man younger than 30 in good health. Some clones in this sample may be carry-over from other donors' samples. CDR3s include the opening cysteine and the closing phenylalanine or tryptophan. The order of the fields is V gene, J gene, CDR3 length, D gene, clone size, CDR3 protein, CDR3 DNA. The D gene is left open where the match is weak. Clone size is shown for a subset of rows, as once, few, many or a class of expanded clone.

v_call: TRBV28; j_call: TRBJ1-2; cdr3_length: 17; d_call: TRBD1; clone_size: .; cdr3_aa: CASIPQGQGTPNYGYTF; cdr3_nt: TGTGCCAGCATTCCACAGGGACAGGGGACCCCTAACTATGGCTACACCTTC
v_call: TRBV27; j_call: TRBJ2-1; cdr3_length: 14; d_call: .; clone_size: .; cdr3_aa: CASSLSSRGNEQFF; cdr3_nt: TGTGCCAGCAGTTTATCTAGTAGAGGCAATGAGCAGTTCTTC
v_call: TRBV9; j_call: TRBJ2-3; cdr3_length: 16; d_call: .; clone_size: .; cdr3_aa: CASSVERTAHTDTQYF; cdr3_nt: TGTGCCAGCAGCGTAGAAAGGACAGCGCACACAGATACGCAGTATTTT
v_call: TRBV30; j_call: TRBJ1-6; cdr3_length: 13; d_call: .; clone_size: .; cdr3_aa: CAIRTDYNSPLHF; cdr3_nt: TGTGCAATTAGGACCGACTATAATTCACCCCTCCACTTT
v_call: TRBV27; j_call: TRBJ1-1; cdr3_length: 14; d_call: .; clone_size: .; cdr3_aa: CASSIQGSNTEAFF; cdr3_nt: TGTGCCAGCAGTATACAGGGTTCGAACACTGAAGCTTTCTTT
v_call: TRBV11-2; j_call: TRBJ1-2; cdr3_length: 13; d_call: .; clone_size: .; cdr3_aa: CASSFNRAYGYTF; cdr3_nt: TGTGCCAGCAGCTTCAACAGGGCCTATGGCTACACCTTC
v_call: TRBV10-3; j_call: TRBJ2-7; cdr3_length: 15; d_call: TRBD2; clone_size: .; cdr3_aa: CASSYWGLAGYEQYF; cdr3_nt: TGTGCCAGCAGTTACTGGGGACTAGCGGGATACGAGCAGTACTTC
v_call: TRBV29-1; j_call: TRBJ2-2; cdr3_length: 13; d_call: .; clone_size: .; cdr3_aa: CSASRTNTGELFF; cdr3_nt: TGCAGCGCCAGCAGAACGAACACCGGGGAGCTGTTTTTT
v_call: TRBV13; j_call: TRBJ2-4; cdr3_length: 15; d_call: .; clone_size: .; cdr3_aa: CASSHPSGVGNIQYF; cdr3_nt: TGTGCCAGCAGCCACCCAAGCGGCGTGGGGAACATTCAGTACTTC
v_call: TRBV9; j_call: TRBJ2-3; cdr3_length: 16; d_call: .; clone_size: .; cdr3_aa: CASSVGQRTFTDTQYF; cdr3_nt: TGTGCCAGCAGCGTAGGTCAGCGAACCTTCACAGATACGCAGTATTTT
v_call: TRBV5-4; j_call: TRBJ2-7; cdr3_length: 15; d_call: TRBD2; clone_size: .; cdr3_aa: CASSLEGREGYEQYF; cdr3_nt: TGTGCCAGCAGCTTGGAAGGACGGGAGGGGTACGAGCAGTACTTC
v_call: TRBV10-3; j_call: TRBJ2-3; cdr3_length: 16; d_call: TRBD1; clone_size: .; cdr3_aa: CAISDLTGAQVDTQYF; cdr3_nt: TGTGCCATCAGTGATTTAACAGGGGCGCAGGTAGATACGCAGTATTTT
v_call: TRBV6-1; j_call: TRBJ2-1; cdr3_length: 16; d_call: .; clone_size: .; cdr3_aa: CASSEAVGGAYNEQFF; cdr3_nt: TGTGCCAGCAGTGAAGCAGTCGGAGGGGCGTACAATGAGCAGTTCTTC
v_call: TRBV19; j_call: TRBJ1-1; cdr3_length: 16; d_call: .; clone_size: once; cdr3_aa: CASSQMGGREDTEAFF; cdr3_nt: TGTGCCAGTAGTCAAATGGGTGGCAGGGAAGACACTGAAGCTTTCTTT
v_call: TRBV18; j_call: TRBJ1-2; cdr3_length: 15; d_call: .; clone_size: .; cdr3_aa: CASSPAGAGAYGYTF; cdr3_nt: TGTGCCAGCTCACCAGCAGGGGCCGGGGCCTATGGCTACACCTTC
v_call: TRBV7-9; j_call: TRBJ1-1; cdr3_length: 13; d_call: .; clone_size: .; cdr3_aa: CASSFEANTEAFF; cdr3_nt: TGTGCCAGCAGCTTTGAAGCGAACACTGAAGCTTTCTTT
v_call: TRBV2; j_call: TRBJ2-7; cdr3_length: 17; d_call: TRBD2; clone_size: .; cdr3_aa: CASEGLAGGRSSYEQYF; cdr3_nt: TGTGCCAGCGAGGGACTAGCGGGAGGCCGGAGCTCCTACGAGCAGTACTTC
v_call: TRBV28; j_call: TRBJ2-1; cdr3_length: 16; d_call: .; clone_size: .; cdr3_aa: CASSRHSGPRVNEQFF; cdr3_nt: TGTGCCAGCAGTCGACACTCGGGACCGCGAGTAAATGAGCAGTTCTTC
v_call: TRBV11-3; j_call: TRBJ2-1; cdr3_length: 15; d_call: TRBD1; clone_size: .; cdr3_aa: CASSLRQGSYNEQFF; cdr3_nt: TGTGCCAGCAGCTTGCGACAGGGCTCCTACAATGAGCAGTTCTTC
v_call: TRBV2; j_call: TRBJ2-4; cdr3_length: 16; d_call: .; clone_size: .; cdr3_aa: CASTPPGDGVKNIQYF; cdr3_nt: TGTGCCAGCACTCCCCCGGGCGACGGCGTCAAAAACATTCAGTACTTC
v_call: TRBV28; j_call: TRBJ2-2; cdr3_length: 16; d_call: .; clone_size: .; cdr3_aa: CASSRRGAMGTGELFF; cdr3_nt: TGTGCCAGCAGCAGACGGGGGGCGATGGGCACCGGGGAGCTGTTTTTT
v_call: TRBV5-6; j_call: TRBJ1-5; cdr3_length: 14; d_call: .; clone_size: .; cdr3_aa: CASSLGAGNQPQHF; cdr3_nt: TGTGCCAGCAGCTTGGGGGCAGGGAATCAGCCCCAGCATTTT
v_call: TRBV7-6; j_call: TRBJ2-2; cdr3_length: 15; d_call: .; clone_size: few; cdr3_aa: CASSSQRANTGELFF; cdr3_nt: TGTGCCAGCAGCTCCCAGCGCGCGAACACCGGGGAGCTGTTTTTT
v_call: TRBV7-9; j_call: TRBJ1-4; cdr3_length: 16; d_call: .; clone_size: once; cdr3_aa: CASSQDTAVPPEKLFF; cdr3_nt: TGTGCCAGCAGCCAAGACACCGCAGTCCCACCTGAAAAACTGTTTTTT
v_call: TRBV27; j_call: TRBJ1-5; cdr3_length: 15; d_call: .; clone_size: .; cdr3_aa: CASSLGGASGQPQHF; cdr3_nt: TGTGCCAGCAGTTTGGGAGGGGCATCGGGTCAGCCCCAGCATTTT
v_call: TRBV19; j_call: TRBJ1-3; cdr3_length: 15; d_call: .; clone_size: few; cdr3_aa: CASSIAAGAGNTIYF; cdr3_nt: TGTGCCAGTAGTATCGCGGCAGGGGCTGGAAACACCATATATTTT